One and the same sample provided the 26 T cell receptor beta chains below, sequenced in a study of circulating CD8 cells and anti-PD-1 response in melanoma. Each library started from about 15 ng of total RNA using the QIAseq Immune Repertoire TCR panel. One entry per CDR3 protein results from TCRdb running MiXCR on the reads. Of under 800 distinct CDR3 sequences listed, 12% are singletons. From live CD3+CD8+TCRalphabeta+ cells, four PD-1 and/or TIGIT subsets were sorted. The sequencing used CD8+ T cells from PBMCs, collected at baseline or after one month of anti-PD-1 therapy (not recorded which). These receptors were collected from a human donor with melanoma.

The V call is TRBV29-1, the J call TRBJ2-7, with D hard to call. Germline assignment: CDR1 SQVTM and CDR2 ANQGSEA. The CDR3 loop spans 13 amino acids. V was clipped by 6 bases and J by 4 bases, with 16 bases between them. CDR3 residues: CSVSPPVGYEQYF. The CDR3 bases are TGCAGCGTCAGTCCTCCGGTTGGGTACGAGCAGTACTTC.

About this clonotype: A read error may explain this, as a much larger clone is one base away. This sequence joins TRBV25-1 and TRBJ2-1; tentative D call: TRBD2 (5 bases). Germline V gene sequence: CDR1 MGHDK, CDR2 SYGVNS. This CDR3 has 11 residues. For the CDR3, the DNA is TGTGCCAGCAACGGAGGCAATGAGCAGTCCTTC. Residues: CASNGGNEQSF.

This clonotype is labeled medium-sized. This chain uses TRBV4-3 with TRBJ2-1; 15 bases agree with TRBD2. The length of the CDR3 is 17 residues. Trimming removed 0 bases from V and 10 bases from J; junction bases left unmatched: 7. Germline CDR1 reads LGHNA; CDR2 reads YSLEER. The CDR3, as DNA: TGCGCCAGCAGCCAAGAGGAAGGACTAGCGGGGGGGCTCGAGCAGTTCTTC. As protein: CASSQEEGLAGGLEQFF.

In this sample, this clonotype turned up a few times. The chain is built from TRBV20-1 and TRBJ1-1; a weak D match, TRBD1 (5 bases). Trimming pared 2 bases from V and 5 bases from J, leaving 6 bases between. Germline V gene data show CDR1 as DFQATT and CDR2 as SNEGSKA (reference sequence). CDR3 length equals 11 residues. The CDR3 DNA sequence: TGCAGTGCTAGACAGGGTACTGAAGCTTTCTTT. This codes for CSARQGTEAFF.

The CDR3 nucleotides read TGCAGTGCCCACCTACTCGACCCCGCCGAGGAGCAGTTCTTC. Its protein product is CSAHLLDPAEEQFF. The rearrangement joins TRBV20-1 to TRBJ2-1; no clear D. This CDR3 has 14 amino acids. Trimming pared 6 bases from V and 10 bases from J, leaving 22 bases between. CDR1 is DFQATT, CDR2 SNEGSKA, per germline (reference sequence).

V usage is TRBV19 and J usage is TRBJ1-1; D uncertain. The V end lost 3 bases, the J end lost 0 bases, and 5 bases lay between the germline ends. Germline V gene sequence: CDR1 LNHDA, CDR2 SQIVND (reference sequence). The CDR3 extends over 13 amino acids. The CDR3 loop is CASSIEVNTEAFF. The CDR3 DNA follows: TGTGCCAGTAGTATTGAAGTGAACACTGAAGCTTTCTTT. Full variable domain (missing parts from reference TRBV19 and TRBJ1-1): DGGITQSPKYLFRKEGQNVTLSCEQNLNHDAMYWYRQDPGQGLRLIYYSQIVNDFQKGDIAEGYSVSREKKESFPLTVTSAQKNPTAFYLCASSIEVNTEAFFGQGTRLTVV.

By frequency in the sample, this clonotype is medium-sized. The rearrangement joins TRBV7-2 to TRBJ2-1; D call uncertain. V lost 2 bases and J lost 10, with 6 bases in between. The CDR3 contains 11 residues. Germline assignment: CDR1 SGHTA and CDR2 FQGNSA. The CDR3 DNA is TGTGCCAGCAGCTTAAATCTAGAGCAGTTCTTC. It specifies CASSLNLEQFF. Supplemented by reference TRBV7-2 and TRBJ2-1, the full variable domain reads GAGVSQSPSNKVTEKGKDVELRCDPISGHTALYWYRQSLGQGLEFLIYFQGNSAPDKSGLPSDRFSAERTGGSVSTLTIQRTQQEDSAVYLCASSLNLEQFFGPGTRLTVL.

This chain joins TRBV11-2 and TRBJ2-7, with TRBD1 matching 9 bases. Germline CDR1 SGHAT, CDR2 FQNNGV. CDR3 size: 13 residues. V lost 6 bases, J lost 5 bases, and 5 bases stayed unmatched. The CDR3 bases are TGTGCCAGCAGGACAGGGGGATACAACGAGCAGTACTTC. Residues: CASRTGGYNEQYF.

This clonotype is medium-sized (0.01 to 0.1%) by share. The chain joins TRBV2 to TRBJ2-6; 9 bases map to TRBD1. The CDR3 is made up of 14 amino acids. CDR1 is SNHLY, CDR2 FYNNEI, per germline. V dropped 10 bases and J dropped 4; count of bases not matched to a gene: 5. The CDR3 is CAKQGAPGANVLTF. CDR3 coding DNA: TGTGCCAAACAGGGGGCGCCCGGGGCCAACGTCCTGACTTTC.

This clonotype is medium-sized (0.01 to 0.1%) within its sample. This sequence joins TRBV2 and TRBJ2-5; D possibly matches TRBD1 or TRBD2 (6 bases each). This CDR3 is 12 amino acids long. V was clipped by 8 bases and J by 5 bases, with 12 bases between them. The germline V gene encodes CDR1 SNHLY and CDR2 FYNNEI. The CDR3 DNA follows: TGTGCCAGCGAGGGGGGCCCGGAGACCCAGTACTTC. This codes for CASEGGPETQYF.

Relative to its sample, this clonotype is medium-sized. This sequence joins TRBV7-2 and TRBJ2-1; the D is unclear. Germline V lookup: CDR1 SGHTA, CDR2 FQGNSA. Trimming removed 5 bases at V and 3 bases at J, with 20 bases between. The CDR3 consists of 17 residues. CDR3 nucleotide sequence: TGTGCCAGCAGCCCGAAACTTGGAGCCTACTTCTACAATGAGCAGTTCTTC. Translating gives CASSPKLGAYFYNEQFF.

By proportion, this clonotype is large (0.1 to 1%). The genes are TRBV14 and TRBJ2-2, with D hard to call. V was shortened by 0 bases and J by 5 bases, with 19 bases between the two germline ends. Per germline, CDR1 SGHDN and CDR2 FVKESK. CDR3 length: 18 residues. CDR3 protein: CASSQDEGQGLGTGELFF. The CDR3 DNA sequence: TGTGCCAGCAGCCAAGATGAAGGGCAAGGCTTGGGGACCGGGGAGCTGTTTTTT. Supplemented by reference TRBV14 and TRBJ2-2, the full variable domain reads EAGVTQFPSHSVIEKGQTVTLRCDPISGHDNLYWYRRVMGKEIKFLLHFVKESKQDESGMPNNRFLAERTGGTYSTLKVQPAELEDSGVYFCASSQDEGQGLGTGELFFGEGSRLTVL.

This clonotype is medium-sized (0.01 to 0.1%) within its sample. The chain recombines TRBV4-1 with TRBJ2-7; D remains ambiguous. The length of the CDR3 is 11 residues. V was pared by 5 bases and J by 1 base, with 3 bases between. The germline V gene encodes CDR1 MGHRA and CDR2 YSYEKL. CDR3 loop: CASSGSYEQYF. DNA for the CDR3: TGCGCCAGCAGCGGGTCCTACGAGCAGTACTTC.

This clonotype is labeled medium-sized. The chain joins TRBV19 to TRBJ1-2, with D perhaps TRBD1 (5 bases). Trimming took off 3 bases at V and 5 bases at J, with 16 bases between the two ends. There are 15 residues in the CDR3. Germline V lookup: CDR1 LNHDA, CDR2 SQIVND (reference sequence). The CDR3 bases are TGTGCCAGTAGTATCCGATTGGCAGGGTGGTATGGCTACACCTTC. The encoded protein is CASSIRLAGWYGYTF.

This clonotype was observed a few times. Since a much larger clone is just one base distant, this may be a read error. Written as DNA, the CDR3 is TGTGCGACCACCAGCTATCGGGATACGCGGTATTTT. It yields the protein CATTSYRDTRYF. The gene calls are TRBV7-9 and TRBJ2-3; D possibly corresponds to TRBD2 (5 bases). This CDR3 contains 12 residues. Germline values: CDR1 SEHNR, CDR2 FQNEAQ (reference sequence).

The rearrangement uses TRBV29-1 and TRBJ1-1; no reliable D call. CDR1 is SQVTM and CDR2 is ANQGSEA in the germline V gene. This CDR3 is built from 12 residues. Between the trimmed V and J ends, which lost 1 base and 5 bases, there was a span of 8 bases. The CDR3 protein is CSVEAARTEAFF. Written as DNA, the CDR3 is TGCAGCGTTGAAGCAGCACGTACTGAAGCTTTCTTT.

This chain links TRBV19 with TRBJ2-5; tentative D call: TRBD2 (6 bases). V shed 3 bases and J shed 4 bases, with 15 bases lying between them. The CDR3 loop spans 15 amino acids. Germline V gene lookup returns CDR1 LNHDA and CDR2 SQIVND (reference sequence). The CDR3 sequence: CASSILGLIGETQYF. In nucleotides, the CDR3 is TGTGCCAGTAGTATTCTTGGACTAATCGGAGAGACCCAGTACTTC.

This clonotype is large (0.1 to 1%) within its sample. The chain couples TRBV19 to TRBJ1-1; no clear D. CDR3 length: 13 residues. The V gene's germline CDR1 is LNHDA and CDR2 SQIVND (reference sequence). The V end lost 6 bases, the J end lost 4 bases, and 12 bases lay between the germline ends. This chain's CDR3 is CASRPKGFTEAFF. CDR3 nucleotide sequence: TGTGCCAGTAGGCCTAAGGGTTTCACTGAAGCTTTCTTT. Full variable domain (outside the CDR3, taken from reference TRBV19 and TRBJ1-1): DGGITQSPKYLFRKEGQNVTLSCEQNLNHDAMYWYRQDPGQGLRLIYYSQIVNDFQKGDIAEGYSVSREKKESFPLTVTSAQKNPTAFYLCASRPKGFTEAFFGQGTRLTVV.

By share, this clonotype counts as medium-sized. The rearrangement joins TRBV19 to TRBJ2-7; D is uncertain. Trimming stripped 0 bases from V and 3 bases from J, with 3 bases between. Germline CDR1 is LNHDA and CDR2 is SQIVND (reference sequence). The length of the CDR3 is 12 residues. The CDR3 loop is CASSIDDYEQYF. CDR3 nucleotides: TGTGCCAGTAGTATAGATGACTACGAGCAGTACTTC.

In its sample, this clonotype ranks as medium-sized (0.01 to 0.1%). This chain links TRBV5-5 with TRBJ2-1; D is possibly TRBD1 (5 bases). Germline V CDR1 and CDR2: SGHKS, YYEKEE (reference sequence). The CDR3 contains 14 residues. The ends were cut back, 4 bases at V and 5 bases at J, with 13 bases in the middle. The CDR3 nucleotides read TGTGCCAGCAGCCTTGACAGACCCAACAATGAGCAGTTCTTC. Translated: CASSLDRPNNEQFF.

In this sample, this clonotype is medium-sized (0.01 to 0.1%). The chain links TRBV7-2 to TRBJ2-7, with TRBD1 as a possible D gene (6 bases). Germline V CDR1 and CDR2: SGHTA, FQGNSA. The V gene lost 1 base and the J gene lost 2 bases, with 9 bases spanning the gap. This CDR3 has 14 amino acids. CDR3 DNA: TGTGCCAGCAGCTTAGGCGCAGGGGCCTACGAGCAGTACTTC. Translation gives CASSLGAGAYEQYF.

V and J are TRBV19 and TRBJ2-1; 12 positions match TRBD2. Germline trimming cut 5 bases from V and 7 bases from J; bases unmatched to any gene: 9. The CDR3 length is 16 residues. Germline values: CDR1 LNHDA, CDR2 SQIVND (reference sequence). CDR3 sequence reads: CASSELAGGFVNEQFF. The DNA of the CDR3 is TGTGCCAGTAGTGAACTAGCGGGGGGATTTGTTAATGAGCAGTTCTTC.

This clonotype was seen only a few times. This may stem from a read error, because a much larger clone lies one nucleotide away. This chain uses TRBV19 with TRBJ2-7; TRBD2 agrees at 10 bases. The CDR3 has 13 residues. The V gene's germline CDR1 is LNHDA and CDR2 SQIVND (reference sequence). CDR3: CASSMTSGYEQHF. The CDR3 nucleotides read TGTGCCAGTAGTATGACTAGCGGGTACGAGCAGCACTTC.

CDR3 protein: CASSLLRGDNQPQHF. Here the CDR3 DNA reads TGTGCCAGCAGTCTTTTAAGGGGGGACAATCAGCCCCAGCATTTT. The chain combines TRBV28 with TRBJ1-5; possible D gene TRBD1, 6 bases. V was trimmed by 5 bases and J by 3 bases, leaving 14 bases between them. CDR1 is MDHEN and CDR2 is SYDVKM in the germline V gene. CDR3 size: 15 residues.

This clonotype is termed medium-sized. The chain employs TRBV5-5 and TRBJ2-3, with D perhaps TRBD1 or TRBD2 (5 bases each). The CDR3 sequence is 20 residues long. V was clipped by 4 bases and J by 1 base, with 28 bases between them. Germline V lookup: CDR1 SGHKS, CDR2 YYEKEE (reference sequence). For the CDR3, the DNA is TGTGCCAGCAGCGGGACCTCGCACAGATACGCAGTAACTGGCACAGATACGCAGTATTTT. Translating it yields CASSGTSHRYAVTGTDTQYF.

This chain joins TRBV6-2 or TRBV6-3 and TRBJ2-1, with D tentatively TRBD2 (6 bases). V gave up 5 bases and J gave up 4 bases, with 21 bases separating them. This CDR3 contains 17 residues. Germline CDR1 MNHEY, CDR2 SVGEGT. The DNA of the CDR3 is TGTGCCAGCAGTCCCCCGGATATAACGGGGGTATACAATGAGCAGTTCTTC. Translation gives CASSPPDITGVYNEQFF.